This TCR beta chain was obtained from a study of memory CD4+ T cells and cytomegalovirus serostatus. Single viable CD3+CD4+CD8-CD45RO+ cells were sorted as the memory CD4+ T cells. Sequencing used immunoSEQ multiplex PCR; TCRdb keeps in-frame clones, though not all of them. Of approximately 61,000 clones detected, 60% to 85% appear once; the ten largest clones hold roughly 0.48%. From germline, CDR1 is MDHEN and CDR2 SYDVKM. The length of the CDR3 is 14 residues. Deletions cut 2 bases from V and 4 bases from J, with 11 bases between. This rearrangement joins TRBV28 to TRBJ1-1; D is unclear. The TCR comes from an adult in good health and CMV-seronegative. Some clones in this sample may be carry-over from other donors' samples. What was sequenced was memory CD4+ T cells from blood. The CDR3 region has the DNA TGTGCCAGCAGTTTACCCTCACACAGCACTGAAGCTTTCTTT. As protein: CASSLPSHSTEAFF.